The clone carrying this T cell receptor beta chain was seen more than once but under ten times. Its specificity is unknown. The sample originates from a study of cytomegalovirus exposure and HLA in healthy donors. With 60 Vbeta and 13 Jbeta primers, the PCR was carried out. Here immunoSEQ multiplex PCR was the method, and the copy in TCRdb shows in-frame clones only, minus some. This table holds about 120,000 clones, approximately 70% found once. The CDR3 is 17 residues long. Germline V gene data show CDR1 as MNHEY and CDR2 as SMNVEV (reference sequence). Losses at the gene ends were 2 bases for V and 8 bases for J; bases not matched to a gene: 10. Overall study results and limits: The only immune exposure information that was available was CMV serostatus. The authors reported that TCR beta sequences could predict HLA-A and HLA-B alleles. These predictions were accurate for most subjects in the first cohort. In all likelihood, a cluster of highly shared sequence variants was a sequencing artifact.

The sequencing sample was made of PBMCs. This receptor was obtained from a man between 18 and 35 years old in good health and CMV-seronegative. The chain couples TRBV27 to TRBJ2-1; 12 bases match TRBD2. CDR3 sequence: CASSLPSLAGGPHEQFF. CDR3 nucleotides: TGTGCCAGCAGTTTACCCAGTCTAGCGGGGGGGCCTCATGAGCAGTTCTTC.